This T cell receptor beta chain came from a study of cytomegalovirus exposure and HLA in healthy donors. Here immunoSEQ multiplex PCR was the method, and the copy in TCRdb shows in-frame clones only, minus some. The sample has some 150,000 clones; around 90% are singletons. Details on this clone: The antigen is not known.

A roughly 120-subject validation cohort, separate from the 666-subject first cohort, supplied the donors. Overall study results and limits: Rarity characterized most TCR sequences, yet some public TCRs appeared in many donors.

V lost 4 bases and J 0 bases, leaving 12 bases between the germline ends. The CDR3 extends over 15 amino acids. Germline V gene data show CDR1 as SGHRS and CDR2 as YFSETQ. The sequence derives from a young woman in good health and CMV-seropositive. The rearrangement links TRBV5-1 to TRBJ2-3, with D uncertain. The sequencing sample was made of PBMCs. The CDR3 sequence: CASSRQTPSTDTQYF. The CDR3 DNA follows: TGCGCCAGCAGCCGCCAGACACCTAGCACAGATACGCAGTATTTT.